Sequencing of this T cell receptor beta chain was carried out in a study of long-term antiretroviral therapy in people with HIV. Looked up from germline, CDR1 is ENHRY and CDR2 is SYGVKD. The CDR3 loop spans 15 amino acids. The V end lost 6 bases, the J end lost 2 bases, and 16 bases lay between the germline ends. Researchers ran immunoSEQ v3.0 at survey level. The method was immunoSEQ multiplex PCR; TCRdb's version includes in-frame clones alone and lacks a portion of them. The sample lists about 25,000 clones; 65% to 90% were seen once. The receptor was isolated from a man aged 45-65 years with HIV. The V gene is TRBV10-3, the J gene TRBJ1-1, with D tentatively TRBD1 (5 bases). The source material was unsorted PBMCs, sampled 1.2 years after starting antiretroviral therapy. Here the CDR3 DNA reads TGTGCCATCAGGGACACAGGAGGAGGTAACACTGAAGCTTTCTTT. Encoded protein: CAIRDTGGGNTEAFF.